A selection of T cell receptor beta chains follows, all from one sample in a study of cytomegalovirus exposure and HLA in healthy donors. Profiling relied on immunoSEQ multiplex PCR, and the TCRdb table lists in-frame clones only, not all of them. This table holds about 120,000 clones, 89% found once. Sequencing was done on a sample of PBMCs. The receptors come from a woman in her late teens or twenties in good health and CMV-seronegative. Each CDR3 is given with its conserved first and last residue. The order of the fields is V gene, D gene, clone size, J gene, CDR3 DNA, CDR3 protein. D genes are given only for firm matches. Expanded clones get a size class; other rows say once, few or many, or leave the size out.

TRBV6-6	TRBD1	NA	TRBJ2-3	TGTGCCAGCAGTGAGACAGGGTTAACAGATACGCAGTATTTT	CASSETGLTDTQYF
TRBV11-3	NA	NA	TRBJ2-1	TGTGCCAGCAGCTCCGGTGAGAACTCCTACAATGAGCAGTTCTTC	CASSSGENSYNEQFF
TRBV14	NA	NA	TRBJ1-2	TGTGCCAGCAGCCAAATGGGCGTTCCCAACTATGGCTACACCTTC	CASSQMGVPNYGYTF
TRBV5-4	TRBD2	NA	TRBJ2-1	TGTGCCAGCAGCCCGGGGAGGGGTGAGCAGTTCTTC	CASSPGRGEQFF
TRBV4-1	NA	few	TRBJ1-5	TGCGCCAGCAGCCAAGGAGCGGGCAGGAAGCAGCCCCAGCATTTT	CASSQGAGRKQPQHF
TRBV12-1	NA	once	TRBJ1-2	TGTGCCAGCAGCTTTTCCAGGGACAATAACTATGGCTACACCTTC	CASSFSRDNNYGYTF
TRBV6-5	TRBD1	NA	TRBJ1-6	TGTGCCAGCAGTTATGTCCCGACAGGGTACAATTCACCCCTCCACTTT	CASSYVPTGYNSPLHF
TRBV2	NA	NA	TRBJ1-1	TGTGCCAGCAGCCAACAGGGAAAGGACACTGAAGCTTTCTTT	CASSQQGKDTEAFF
TRBV5-1	TRBD1	NA	TRBJ1-5	TGCGCCAGCAGCTTAAGGGGGCTTGGGCAGCCCCAGCATTTT	CASSLRGLGQPQHF
TRBV6-1	TRBD1	few	TRBJ1-6	TGTGCCAGCAGTGAAGCTAAATCGGACAGGGAGTCACTCCTCCACTTT	CASSEAKSDRESLLHF